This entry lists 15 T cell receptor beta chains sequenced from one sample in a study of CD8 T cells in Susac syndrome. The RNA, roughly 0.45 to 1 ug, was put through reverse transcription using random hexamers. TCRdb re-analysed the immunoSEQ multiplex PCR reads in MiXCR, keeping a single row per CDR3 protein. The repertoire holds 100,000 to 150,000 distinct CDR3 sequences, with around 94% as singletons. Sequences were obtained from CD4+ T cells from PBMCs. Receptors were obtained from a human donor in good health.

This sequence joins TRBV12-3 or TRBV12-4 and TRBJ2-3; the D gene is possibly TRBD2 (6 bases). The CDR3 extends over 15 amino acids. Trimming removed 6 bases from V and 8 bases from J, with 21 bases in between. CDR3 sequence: CASRPAAGGGGTQYF. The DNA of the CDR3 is TGTGCCAGCAGGCCCGCGGCCGGGGGTGGGGGTACGCAGTATTTT.

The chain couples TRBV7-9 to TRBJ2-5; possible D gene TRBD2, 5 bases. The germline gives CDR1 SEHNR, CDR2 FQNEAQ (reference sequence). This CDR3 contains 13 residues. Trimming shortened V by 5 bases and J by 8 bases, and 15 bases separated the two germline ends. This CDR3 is CASSRGQTPTQYF. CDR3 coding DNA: TGTGCCAGCAGCCGCGGGCAGACGCCTACCCAGTACTTC.

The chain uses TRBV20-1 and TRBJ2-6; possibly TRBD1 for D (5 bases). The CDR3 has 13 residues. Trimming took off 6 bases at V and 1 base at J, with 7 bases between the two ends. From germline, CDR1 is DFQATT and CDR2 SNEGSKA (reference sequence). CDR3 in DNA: TGCAGTGCAAGGGGATCTGGGGCCAACGTCCTGACTTTC. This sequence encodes CSARGSGANVLTF.

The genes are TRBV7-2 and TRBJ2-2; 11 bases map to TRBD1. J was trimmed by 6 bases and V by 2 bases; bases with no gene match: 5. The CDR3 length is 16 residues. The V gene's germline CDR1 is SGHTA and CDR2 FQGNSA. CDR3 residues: CASSLIGQGAPGELFF. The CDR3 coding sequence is TGTGCCAGCAGCTTAATCGGACAGGGGGCGCCCGGGGAGCTGTTTTTT.

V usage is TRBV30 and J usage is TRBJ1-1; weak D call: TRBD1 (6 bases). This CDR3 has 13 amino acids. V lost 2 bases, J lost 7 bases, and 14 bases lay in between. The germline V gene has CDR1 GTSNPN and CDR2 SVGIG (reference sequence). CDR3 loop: CAWSRRQDLEAFF. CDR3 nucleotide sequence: TGTGCCTGGAGTAGGCGACAGGACCTTGAAGCTTTCTTT.

The CDR3 nucleotides are TGCAGCGTGAGGCGGGACAGGGGATCGTTTGAGCAGTTCTTC. The encoded protein is CSVRRDRGSFEQFF. The rearrangement links TRBV29-1 to TRBJ2-1; 10 bases are a match to TRBD1. V was clipped by 6 bases and J by 9 bases; unmatched bases: 11. The CDR3 spans 14 residues. Germline-derived CDR1 and CDR2 are SQVTM and ANQGSEA.

This CDR3 reads CARKSGDNYGYTF. CDR3 DNA sequence: TGTGCCCGAAAGTCGGGGGATAACTATGGCTACACCTTC. The chain carries TRBV28 and TRBJ1-2; D possibly corresponds to TRBD1 (5 bases). Germline V gives CDR1 MDHEN, CDR2 SYDVKM. The length of the CDR3 is 13 residues. Trimming stripped 11 bases from V and 1 base from J, with 14 bases between.

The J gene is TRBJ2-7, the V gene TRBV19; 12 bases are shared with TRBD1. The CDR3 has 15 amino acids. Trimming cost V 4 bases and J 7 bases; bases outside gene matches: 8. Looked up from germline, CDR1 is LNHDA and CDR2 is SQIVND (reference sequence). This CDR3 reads CASSTGGTGGREQYF. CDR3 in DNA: TGTGCCAGTAGTACCGGAGGGACAGGGGGCCGGGAGCAGTACTTC.

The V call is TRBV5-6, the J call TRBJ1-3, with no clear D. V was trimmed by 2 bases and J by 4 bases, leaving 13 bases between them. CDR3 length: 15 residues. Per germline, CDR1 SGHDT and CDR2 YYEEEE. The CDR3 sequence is CASSFRFSGGNTIYF. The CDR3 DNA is TGTGCCAGCAGCTTCCGGTTTTCTGGGGGAAACACCATATATTTT.

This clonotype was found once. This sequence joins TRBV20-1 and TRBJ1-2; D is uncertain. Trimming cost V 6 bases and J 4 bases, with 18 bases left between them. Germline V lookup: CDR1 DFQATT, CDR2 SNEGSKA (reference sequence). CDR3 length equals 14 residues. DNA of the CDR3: TGCAGTGCCCCAACACCCGGGTCTCTCTATGGCTACACCTTC. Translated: CSAPTPGSLYGYTF.

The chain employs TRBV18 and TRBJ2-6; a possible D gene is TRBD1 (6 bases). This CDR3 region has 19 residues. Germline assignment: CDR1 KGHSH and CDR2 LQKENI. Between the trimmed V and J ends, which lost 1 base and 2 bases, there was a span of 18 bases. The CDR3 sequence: CASSPLFQGFSPGANVLTF. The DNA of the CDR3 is TGTGCCAGCTCACCACTTTTTCAGGGGTTCAGCCCTGGGGCCAACGTCCTGACTTTC.

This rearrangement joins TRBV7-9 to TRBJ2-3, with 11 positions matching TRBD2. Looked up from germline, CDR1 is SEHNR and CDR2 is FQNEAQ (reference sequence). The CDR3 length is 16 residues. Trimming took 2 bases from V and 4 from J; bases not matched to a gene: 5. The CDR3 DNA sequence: TGTGCCAGCAGCTTATTAGCGGGAGGGCCTTCAGATACGCAGTATTTT. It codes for CASSLLAGGPSDTQYF. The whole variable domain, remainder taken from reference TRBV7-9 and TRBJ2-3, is DTGVSQNPRHKITKRGQNVTFRCDPISEHNRLYWYRQTLGQGPEFLTYFQNEAQLEKSRLLSDRFSAERPKGSFSTLEIQRTEQGDSAMYLCASSLLAGGPSDTQYFGPGTRLTVL.

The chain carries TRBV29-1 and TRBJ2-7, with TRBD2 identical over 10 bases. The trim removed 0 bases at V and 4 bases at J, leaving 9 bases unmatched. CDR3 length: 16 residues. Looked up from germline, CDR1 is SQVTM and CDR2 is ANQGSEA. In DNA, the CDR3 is TGCAGCGTTGAAGATAAACTGGCTAGCGGGAGATACGAGCAGTACTTC. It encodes CSVEDKLASGRYEQYF.

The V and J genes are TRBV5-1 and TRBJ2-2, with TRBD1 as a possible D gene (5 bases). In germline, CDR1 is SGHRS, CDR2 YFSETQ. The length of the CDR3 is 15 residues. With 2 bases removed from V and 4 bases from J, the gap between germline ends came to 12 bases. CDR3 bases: TGCGCCAGCAGCTTTTTGGGGCCGAGCACCGGGGAGCTGTTTTTT. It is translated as CASSFLGPSTGELFF.

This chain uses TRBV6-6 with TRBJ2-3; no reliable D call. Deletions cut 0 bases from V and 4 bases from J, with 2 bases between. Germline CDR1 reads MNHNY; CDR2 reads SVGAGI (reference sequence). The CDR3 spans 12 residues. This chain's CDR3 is CASSYSPDTQYF. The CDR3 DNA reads TGTGCCAGCAGTTACTCCCCAGATACGCAGTATTTT.